This T cell receptor beta chain derives from a study of shared clonotypes between healthy human individuals. As originally analysed: Junction-only immunoSEQ data arrived without quality scores, meaning filtering differed. The method was immunoSEQ multiplex PCR; TCRdb's version includes in-frame clones alone and lacks a portion of them. That table furnishes V, J and clone size, whereas the DNA furnished D and trimming. The sample has some 2 million clones, 95% seen once. Germline V gene lookup returns CDR1 MNHEY and CDR2 SMNVEV (reference sequence). The CDR3 has 12 amino acids. V gave up 5 bases and J gave up 2 bases, with 5 bases separating them.

The specimen was naive CD4+ T cells sorted from blood. Subset noted: CD45RA+ positively selected. The chain recombines TRBV27 with TRBJ2-3; D is unclear. The origin of this receptor is a man aged 18 to 29 in good health. The CDR3 region has the DNA TGTGCCAGCAGTCACGACACAGATACGCAGTATTTT. Its protein product is CASSHDTDTQYF.